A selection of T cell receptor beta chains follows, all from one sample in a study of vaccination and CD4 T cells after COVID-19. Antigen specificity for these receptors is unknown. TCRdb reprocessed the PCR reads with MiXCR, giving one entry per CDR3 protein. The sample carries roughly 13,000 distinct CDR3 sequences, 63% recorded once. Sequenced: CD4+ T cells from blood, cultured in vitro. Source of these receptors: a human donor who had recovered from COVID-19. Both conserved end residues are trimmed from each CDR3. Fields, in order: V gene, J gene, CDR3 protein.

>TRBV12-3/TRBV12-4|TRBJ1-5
ASRSGPEGQPQH
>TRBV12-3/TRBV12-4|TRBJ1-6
ASRTTGYNSPLH
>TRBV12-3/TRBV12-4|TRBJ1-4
ASSPRTGTEKLF
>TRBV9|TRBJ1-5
ASSVGLGRDQPQH
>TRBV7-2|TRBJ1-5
ASSLRDGVDQPQH
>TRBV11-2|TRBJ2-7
ASSWIGLGEGEQY
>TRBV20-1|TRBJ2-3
SARSPSTPDTQY
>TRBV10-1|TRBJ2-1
ASSLAGGPYNEQF
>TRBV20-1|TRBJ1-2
SARDLTGPGFYGYT
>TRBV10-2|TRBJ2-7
ASKKANALEREQY
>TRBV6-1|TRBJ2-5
ASKTSVETQY
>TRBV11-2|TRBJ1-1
ASSSSDRANTEAF
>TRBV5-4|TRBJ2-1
ASSSLGLAGNEQF
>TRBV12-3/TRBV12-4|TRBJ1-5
ASSLAGSPPQH
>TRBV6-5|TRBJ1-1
ASSYATGANTEAF
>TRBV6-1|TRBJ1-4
ASSTGDEKLF
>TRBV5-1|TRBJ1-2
ASSLGQGEAYGYT
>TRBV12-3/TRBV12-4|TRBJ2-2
ASSYRGAGELF
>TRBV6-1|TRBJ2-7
ASSLGGEQY
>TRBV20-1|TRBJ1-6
SARDLGGASPLH
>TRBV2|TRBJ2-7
ASSEGLDRFVEQY
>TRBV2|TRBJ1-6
ASSERGDSYNSPLH
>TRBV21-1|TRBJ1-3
ASSKVSAGNTIY
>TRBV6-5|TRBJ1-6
ASSYLRAGTGVNSPLH
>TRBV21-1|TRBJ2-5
ASSNRGTSGKETQY
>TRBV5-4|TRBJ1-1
ASNPGGGRRQEAF
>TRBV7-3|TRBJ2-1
ASSLSPGQGGNEQF
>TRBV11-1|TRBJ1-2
ASRSDRGNYGYT
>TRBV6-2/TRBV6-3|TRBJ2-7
ASSLRGGIAGTYEQY
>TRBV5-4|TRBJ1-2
ASRPTGQGIGYT
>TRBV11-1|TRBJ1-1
ASGFYTEAF
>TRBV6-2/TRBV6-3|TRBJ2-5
ASSGGEETQY
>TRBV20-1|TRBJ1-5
SAREDRSLGQPQH
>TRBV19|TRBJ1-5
ASSMAGGNQPQH
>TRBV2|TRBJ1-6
ASTLNPRDMKLPLH